The rows below give T cell receptor beta chains drawn from one sample of a study of T cell responses to AZD1222 COVID-19 vaccine. Sequencing was performed with immunoSEQ multiplex PCR; in TCRdb, only in-frame clones are kept and a portion is missing. The table records about 140,000 clones, 93% of them present only once. The sequencing here drew on peripheral blood, taken on day 0 of AZD1222 vaccination. These receptors were taken from an adult in good health. CDR3s include the opening cysteine and the closing phenylalanine or tryptophan. A D gene is named only where the DNA matches it firmly. Clone size is shown for a subset of rows, as once, few, many or a class of expanded clone.

CDR3 protein	CDR3 DNA	clone size	CDR3 length	J gene	D gene	V gene
CSVEVVYGYTF	TGCAGCGTTGAGGTGGTCTATGGCTACACCTTC	-	11	TRBJ1-2	-	TRBV29-1
CASGQGADTGELFF	TGCGCCAGTGGACAGGGCGCCGACACCGGGGAGCTGTTTTTT	-	14	TRBJ2-2	TRBD1	TRBV5-1
CASSLQGTGELFF	TGTGCCAGCAGTTTACAGGGTACCGGGGAGCTGTTTTTT	-	13	TRBJ2-2	-	TRBV27
CASSPGQGLHSNQPQHF	TGTGCCAGCTCACCGGGACAGGGGCTGCATAGCAATCAGCCCCAGCATTTT	-	17	TRBJ1-5	TRBD1	TRBV18
CASRGTGGYQPQHF	TGTGCCAGCAGGGGGACAGGGGGATATCAGCCCCAGCATTTT	-	14	TRBJ1-5	TRBD1	TRBV2
CASLPRPTGGYTF	TGTGCCTCATTACCCAGGCCTACGGGTGGCTACACCTTC	-	13	TRBJ1-2	-	TRBV19
CASSPGNSYNSPLHF	TGTGCCAGCAGCCCTGGAAACTCCTATAATTCACCCCTCCACTTT	once	15	TRBJ1-6	-	TRBV5-6
CASSLVPGQGYEQYF	TGCGCCAGCAGCTTGGTCCCCGGACAGGGGTACGAGCAGTACTTC	-	15	TRBJ2-7	TRBD1	TRBV5-1
CASSTHRGLETEAFF	TGTGCCAGTAGTACGCACAGGGGTTTGGAAACTGAAGCTTTCTTT	-	15	TRBJ1-1	TRBD1	TRBV19
CASSYSLLQGGYTF	TGTGCCAGCAGTTACTCGTTACTCCAGGGGGGCTACACCTTC	-	14	TRBJ1-2	-	TRBV6-5
CASSLVGSLTYEQYF	TGTGCCAGCAGCTTGGTAGGGTCGCTTACCTACGAGCAGTACTTC	few	15	TRBJ2-7	-	TRBV5-6
CASSWAVYSNQPQHF	TGTGCCAGCAGCTGGGCAGTTTATAGCAATCAGCCCCAGCATTTT	-	15	TRBJ1-5	-	TRBV6-5
CASSEWYSYNEQFF	TGTGCCAGCAGTGAATGGTACTCCTACAATGAGCAGTTCTTC	-	14	TRBJ2-1	-	TRBV6-1
CAWSRGGTYAQYF	TGTGCCTGGAGTCGGGGTGGGACTTACGCGCAGTACTTC	-	13	TRBJ2-7	-	TRBV30
CASSLTSDGLGTEAFF	TGTGCCAGCAGCTTAACTTCGGACGGGCTAGGGACTGAAGCTTTCTTT	-	16	TRBJ1-1	-	TRBV7-9
CASSYSKAGRDYGYTF	TGTGCCAGCAGTTACTCGAAGGCGGGAAGGGACTATGGCTACACCTTC	-	16	TRBJ1-2	-	TRBV6-5